This TCR beta chain came from a study of OX40 agonist ivuxolimab in advanced cancers. CDR1 MDHEN and CDR2 SYDVKM come from the germline V gene. Trimming pared 5 bases from V and 2 bases from J, leaving 9 bases between. This CDR3 contains 13 residues. The repertoire was sequenced with immunoSEQ multiplex PCR; TCRdb's copy has only in-frame clones and lacks some. The table has about 110,000 clones, 90% seen once. This TCR came from an adult with an advanced solid tumor such as melanoma, head and neck, liver or kidney cancer. Specimen: CD4+ or CD8+ T cells sorted from blood, collected in a trial of the OX40 agonist ivuxolimab. The chain is built from TRBV28 and TRBJ1-1; maybe TRBD1 (5 bases). Here the CDR3 DNA reads TGTGCCAGCAGTATGGGGGGTAACACTGAAGCTTTCTTT. Translated, it gives CASSMGGNTEAFF.